What follows are 22 T cell receptor beta chains derived from one specimen sequenced in a study of T cell responses to AZD1222 COVID-19 vaccine (dated by TCRdb to the early 2020s). The library was built by means of the immunoSEQ multiplex PCR assay. The table comes from immuneACCESS by way of TCRdb, which keeps in-frame sequences with V and J called. Part of the clones is missing from these tables; in studies checked, under half for an unresolved V gene and the rest for unknown reasons. Recorded for this sample are just under 150,000 clones; around 90% of them occurred a single time. The ten largest clones add up to under 7% of the sample. Interpreted using the paper, the time point label stands for: about 28 days (+/-7) after the second vaccine dose. The treatment or condition label on this specimen signifies: meningococcal conjugate vaccine given as trial control. Source: peripheral blood, taken 28 days after the second dose of the MenACWY control vaccine. Receptor source: an adult who received the MenACWY meningococcal vaccine as a control.

V is TRBV14 and J is TRBJ2-7; D uncertain. The CDR3 is made up of 13 amino acids. The germline V and J ends were trimmed by 1 base and 5 bases, with 9 bases remaining between them. The germline gives CDR1 SGHDN, CDR2 FVKESK. CDR3: CASSQVSGDEQYF. The CDR3 DNA follows: TGTGCCAGCAGCCAAGTATCTGGGGACGAGCAGTACTTC.

V usage is TRBV19 and J usage is TRBJ2-1; 7 bases are shared with TRBD2. The CDR3 loop spans 15 amino acids. The trim removed 1 base at V and 3 bases at J, leaving 3 bases unmatched. Per the germline V gene, CDR1 is LNHDA and CDR2 is SQIVND (reference sequence). In DNA form, the CDR3 reads TGTGCCAGTAGTATAGGAACTAGCGACTACAATGAGCAGTTCTTC. It translates to CASSIGTSDYNEQFF. Full variable domain (remainder filled in from reference TRBV19 and TRBJ2-1): DGGITQSPKYLFRKEGQNVTLSCEQNLNHDAMYWYRQDPGQGLRLIYYSQIVNDFQKGDIAEGYSVSREKKESFPLTVTSAQKNPTAFYLCASSIGTSDYNEQFFGPGTRLTVL.

The V call is TRBV5-4, the J call TRBJ1-3; 7 bases map to TRBD1. The germline CDR1 and CDR2 sequences are SGHNT and YYREEE (reference sequence). This CDR3 has 15 amino acids. Trimming removed 6 bases from V and 3 bases from J; junction bases left unmatched: 9. The CDR3 spells CASTNRGGNGNTIYF. DNA for the CDR3: TGTGCCAGCACCAACAGGGGAGGAAATGGAAACACCATATATTTT.

A remark on this clone: Different DNA sequences within this sample yield the same CDR3. The chain combines TRBV28 with TRBJ1-4, with TRBD1 matching over 11 bases. The J segment lost 8 bases and the V segment lost 5 bases, leaving 4 bases of the junction unmatched. Germline V lookup: CDR1 MDHEN, CDR2 SYDVKM. The CDR3 covers 14 residues. The CDR3 DNA follows: TGTGCCAGCAGTGGGGACAGGGGGGAGGAAAAACTGTTTTTT. Translation: CASSGDRGEEKLFF.

The rearrangement joins TRBV10-3 to TRBJ1-1; tentatively, D is TRBD1 (5 bases). The germline CDR1 and CDR2 sequences are ENHRY and SYGVKD. The V and J ends lost 10 bases and 1 base respectively, with 19 bases between them. The CDR3 consists of 15 residues. CDR3 sequence: CATRASLGENTEAFF. The CDR3 coding sequence is TGTGCCACCCGGGCCTCGCTGGGGGAGAACACTGAAGCTTTCTTT.

This chain uses TRBV6-2 or TRBV6-3 with TRBJ1-5; D possibly corresponds to TRBD1 (6 bases). Trimming cost V 5 bases and J 3 bases, with 17 bases left between them. Per the germline V gene, CDR1 is MNHEY and CDR2 is SVGEGT. CDR3 length: 16 residues. This chain's CDR3 is CASSLQGRGTNQPQHF. In nucleotides, the CDR3 is TGTGCCAGCAGTCTACAGGGAAGGGGAACCAATCAGCCCCAGCATTTT.

The J gene is TRBJ2-7, the V gene TRBV6-5; 7 positions agree with TRBD1. Germline CDR1 is MNHEY and CDR2 is SVGAGI. V shed 2 bases, J shed 3 bases, and the junction held 10 bases outside the gene matches. CDR3 length: 16 residues. The CDR3 protein is CASSYPDRDRSYEQYF. The CDR3, as DNA: TGTGCCAGCAGTTACCCCGACAGGGATCGAAGCTACGAGCAGTACTTC.

The chain carries TRBV7-9 and TRBJ1-4, with a tentative D call TRBD1 (5 bases). The CDR3 is 14 residues long. V gave up 1 base and J gave up 8 bases, with 11 bases separating them. Germline values: CDR1 SEHNR, CDR2 FQNEAQ (reference sequence). CDR3 sequence reads: CASSLGAGREKLFF. The DNA for the CDR3 is TGTGCCAGCAGCTTAGGGGCAGGGAGAGAAAAACTGTTTTTT.

This rearrangement joins TRBV18 to TRBJ1-6; unclear D gene. Trimming removed 3 bases at V and 7 bases at J, with 7 bases between. Germline values: CDR1 KGHSH, CDR2 LQKENI. CDR3 size: 13 residues. The CDR3 DNA is TGTGCCAGCTCACCTGAAACGAATTCACCCCTCCACTTT. Amino acid sequence: CASSPETNSPLHF. Full variable domain (rest looked up from reference TRBV18 and TRBJ1-6): NAGVMQNPRHLVRRRGQEARLRCSPMKGHSHVYWYRQLPEEGLKFMVYLQKENIIDESGMPKERFSAEFPKEGPSILRIQQVVRGDSAAYFCASSPETNSPLHFGNGTRLTVT.

The genes are TRBV4-1 and TRBJ1-1, with D unclear. Germline V gives CDR1 MGHRA, CDR2 YSYEKL. This CDR3 contains 17 residues. V shed 1 base and J shed 6 bases, with 21 bases lying between them. The CDR3 protein is CASSQGMARRVWAEAFF. The CDR3 nucleotides read TGCGCCAGCAGCCAAGGGATGGCCCGTCGGGTGTGGGCTGAAGCTTTCTTT.

The chain combines TRBV9 with TRBJ1-1, with D hard to call. CDR3 length equals 13 residues. Trimming cost V 1 base and J 1 base, with 5 bases left between them. Germline assignment: CDR1 SGDLS and CDR2 YYNGEE. The CDR3: CASSVTANTEAFF. CDR3 coding DNA: TGTGCCAGCAGCGTAACAGCGAACACTGAAGCTTTCTTT.

The chain is built from TRBV24-1 and TRBJ1-1; maybe TRBD1 (6 bases). Trimming left V 9 bases short and J 1 base short, with 14 bases between. CDR3 length: 14 residues. Germline CDR1 reads KGHDR; CDR2 reads SFDVKD. The CDR3 is CATSPGAGNTEAFF. In DNA, the CDR3 is TGTGCCACCTCGCCAGGGGCCGGGAACACTGAAGCTTTCTTT.

The chain employs TRBV6-6 and TRBJ2-7; weak D call: TRBD2 (7 bases). The V and J ends lost 3 bases and 4 bases respectively, with 13 bases between them. Germline assignment: CDR1 MNHNY and CDR2 SVGAGI (reference sequence). The CDR3 sequence is 14 residues long. Here the CDR3 reads CASSYRGAGYEQYF. The DNA for the CDR3 is TGTGCCAGCAGTTATCGGGGGGCAGGGTACGAGCAGTACTTC.

Comments on this clone: An end of the junction differs from the germline gene, which may be a read error. The CDR3 nucleotides read TGTGCCATCAACCAAGACAGGGATCAGCCGTTGGCCTTT. It translates to CAINQDRDQPLAF. V usage is TRBV19 and J usage is TRBJ1-1; 7 bases are a match to TRBD1. The CDR3 is 13 amino acids. Germline CDR1 is LNHDA and CDR2 is SQIVND (reference sequence).

This clone came up once. The chain carries TRBV6-6 and TRBJ2-7; maybe TRBD2 (6 bases). The CDR3 length is 14 residues. Trimming removed 5 bases from V and 4 bases from J, with 15 bases in between. Germline CDR1 reads MNHNY; CDR2 reads SVGAGI (reference sequence). CDR3 in amino acids: CASSRTGTVYEQYF. The CDR3 DNA follows: TGTGCCAGCAGTCGCACCGGGACTGTTTACGAGCAGTACTTC.

Note on this clone: Other DNA sequences in this specimen translate into the identical CDR3. The chain joins TRBV7-2 to TRBJ2-3; 10 nucleotides align to TRBD2. With 5 bases clipped from V and 1 base from J, the junction kept 3 bases outside the gene matches. CDR3 length: 15 amino acids. CDR1 is SGHTA, CDR2 FQGNSA, per germline. CDR3 sequence reads: CASSRTSGRTDTQYF. DNA for the CDR3: TGTGCCAGCAGCCGGACTAGCGGACGCACAGATACGCAGTATTTT.

In this sample, this clone turned up once. Germline and junction disagree at one end, which may indicate a read error. The gene calls are TRBV28 and TRBJ1-6; possible D gene TRBD1, 5 bases. There are 14 residues in the CDR3. CDR1 is MDHEN, CDR2 SYDVKM, per germline. The CDR3 nucleotides are TGTGCCAGCAGCCGCGGGACGAATAATTCGCCCCTCCACTTT. Translating gives CASSRGTNNSPLHF.

The chain carries TRBV28 and TRBJ2-1, with D maybe TRBD1 (6 bases). Germline values: CDR1 MDHEN, CDR2 SYDVKM. The CDR3 runs 24 residues. With 2 bases removed from V and 3 bases from J, the gap between germline ends came to 38 bases. The CDR3 is CASSLMAFSWTSPRDNSFYNEQFF. Written as DNA, the CDR3 is TGTGCCAGCAGTTTAATGGCCTTTTCTTGGACCTCCCCCCGGGACAACTCCTTCTACAATGAGCAGTTCTTC.

V usage is TRBV14 and J usage is TRBJ1-2; D is ambiguous. CDR3 length: 13 amino acids. V lost 2 bases to trimming and J lost 4 bases, with 8 bases between them. Germline V lookup: CDR1 SGHDN, CDR2 FVKESK. The CDR3 is CASSQNLIYGYTF. In nucleotides, the CDR3 is TGTGCCAGCAGCCAAAATCTCATCTATGGCTACACCTTC.

The chain employs TRBV27 and TRBJ2-7; possibly TRBD1 or TRBD2 for D (6 bases each). CDR1 is MNHEY and CDR2 is SMNVEV in the germline V gene (reference sequence). The CDR3 runs 16 residues. The V gene lost 4 bases and the J gene lost 2 bases, with 18 bases spanning the gap. The CDR3 sequence is CASSWRIGGPAYEQYF. CDR3 in DNA: TGTGCCAGCAGTTGGCGTATAGGGGGGCCGGCCTACGAGCAGTACTTC.

The chain employs TRBV6-5 and TRBJ1-2; D is unresolved. The CDR3 is 14 amino acids. Germline assignment: CDR1 MNHEY and CDR2 SVGAGI. V was cut by 0 bases and J by 8 bases, with 13 bases left in between. CDR3 amino acids: CASSYSRPTGGYTF. Here the CDR3 DNA reads TGTGCCAGCAGTTACTCCCGTCCGACGGGAGGCTACACCTTC.

The chain combines TRBV27 with TRBJ2-3; D is ambiguous. V lost 1 base to trimming and J lost 8 bases, with 16 bases between them. CDR1 MNHEY and CDR2 SMNVEV come from the germline V gene (reference sequence). This CDR3 region has 15 residues. CDR3 bases: TGTGCCAGCAGTTTATTAACCGGGCTGCTGGGTACGCAGTATTTT. This gives the protein CASSLLTGLLGTQYF.